The 4 T cell receptor beta chains in this list originate from one sample, sequenced in a study of cytomegalovirus exposure and HLA in healthy donors. Repertoires were generated with immunoSEQ multiplex PCR, while TCRdb's copy carries only in-frame clones and drops some. The sample carries 170,000 or so clones, 84% recorded once. Sequenced: PBMCs. The source is a young woman in good health and CMV-seropositive.

V gene TRBV29-1 combines with J gene TRBJ2-7, with 8 nucleotides matching TRBD1. CDR1 SQVTM and CDR2 ANQGSEA come from the germline V gene. Trimming removed 8 bases from V and 6 bases from J; junction bases left unmatched: 12. This CDR3 region has 13 residues. The CDR3: CSFFGTGYGEQYF. The DNA of the CDR3 is TGCAGCTTTTTCGGGACAGGATATGGCGAGCAGTACTTC.

This rearrangement joins TRBV2 to TRBJ1-2; 8 bases fit TRBD1. This CDR3 contains 14 residues. Germline values: CDR1 SNHLY, CDR2 FYNNEI. Germline trimming cut 2 bases from V and 3 bases from J; bases unmatched to any gene: 2. In nucleotides, the CDR3 is TGTGCCAGCAGTGAACAGGGGGCTGACTATGGCTACACCTTC. Amino acids: CASSEQGADYGYTF.

A single count supports this clone. This rearrangement joins TRBV29-1 to TRBJ1-2; maybe TRBD1 (5 bases). V was shortened by 0 bases and J by 2 bases, with 10 bases between the two germline ends. CDR3 size: 14 residues. Per germline, CDR1 SQVTM and CDR2 ANQGSEA. The CDR3 region has the DNA TGCAGCGTTGAAGATGAAGGGGCAAACTATGGCTACACCTTC. It yields the protein CSVEDEGANYGYTF.

V gene TRBV6-6 combines with J gene TRBJ1-4, with D tentatively TRBD1 (6 bases). CDR3 length: 14 amino acids. Trimming cost V 7 bases and J 7 bases, with 16 bases left between them. Germline lookup yields CDR1 MNHNY and CDR2 SVGAGI (reference sequence). The CDR3 loop reads CASKTSGAFEKLFF. The CDR3 region has the DNA TGTGCCAGCAAGACGTCAGGGGCATTTGAAAAACTGTTTTTT.